These T cell receptor beta chains were read from a single sample in a study of patients and donors after allogeneic stem cell transplantation. In TCRdb, the RT-PCR reads were re-called with MiXCR into one record per CDR3 protein. The sample includes roughly 940,000 distinct CDR3 sequences, under 20% of them seen just once. Sequenced sample: blood, either unsorted or a sorted T cell fraction (not recorded which). The receptor source for this set is a human donor who was either an allogeneic HSCT recipient or a stem cell or donor lymphocyte infusion donor (not recorded which). It is not recorded whose cells these are; they may come from a transplant donor. CDR3s include the opening cysteine and the closing phenylalanine or tryptophan. The order of the fields is V gene, J gene, CDR3 protein.

v_call: TRBV3-1; j_call: TRBJ2-1; cdr3_aa: CASSQGKQGNEQFF
v_call: TRBV27; j_call: TRBJ2-2; cdr3_aa: CASSSAGAKSSGELFF
v_call: TRBV6-1; j_call: TRBJ1-1; cdr3_aa: CASSDPGQNTEAFF
v_call: TRBV27; j_call: TRBJ2-7; cdr3_aa: CSSSSGTSPTYEQYF
v_call: TRBV5-1; j_call: TRBJ1-6; cdr3_aa: CASSPGPPFSYNSPLHF
v_call: TRBV13; j_call: TRBJ2-3; cdr3_aa: CASSAGIVDTQYF
v_call: TRBV12-3/TRBV12-4; j_call: TRBJ1-1; cdr3_aa: CASSFPGREAFF
v_call: TRBV7-2; j_call: TRBJ1-4; cdr3_aa: CAVEQGVANEKLFF
v_call: TRBV7-8; j_call: TRBJ2-3; cdr3_aa: CASSAPLSGRRGTQYF
v_call: TRBV6-1; j_call: TRBJ1-3; cdr3_aa: CASSRKSFGDTIYF
v_call: TRBV20-1; j_call: TRBJ2-1; cdr3_aa: CSAWRTVSYNEQFF
v_call: TRBV5-5; j_call: TRBJ2-2; cdr3_aa: CASSYDRVSGELFF
v_call: TRBV12-3/TRBV12-4; j_call: TRBJ1-2; cdr3_aa: CASSPGKLNYGYTF
v_call: TRBV4-3; j_call: TRBJ2-2; cdr3_aa: CASSQGAGTQANTGELFF
v_call: TRBV6-1; j_call: TRBJ2-1; cdr3_aa: CATPHSPVRSYNEQFF
v_call: TRBV24-1; j_call: TRBJ2-7; cdr3_aa: CATSESGASYEQYF
v_call: TRBV20-1; j_call: TRBJ2-7; cdr3_aa: CSARRPTKTTYEQYF
v_call: TRBV27; j_call: TRBJ2-4; cdr3_aa: CASSLSPEAKNIQYF
v_call: TRBV28; j_call: TRBJ2-5; cdr3_aa: CASSLRQGGVETQYF
v_call: TRBV12-3/TRBV12-4; j_call: TRBJ1-2; cdr3_aa: CASSLGQGTSGGYTF
v_call: TRBV5-1; j_call: TRBJ2-7; cdr3_aa: CASSPQGTYYEQYF
v_call: TRBV5-1; j_call: TRBJ2-3; cdr3_aa: CASSRTGYEDTQYF
v_call: TRBV6-2/TRBV6-3; j_call: TRBJ2-7; cdr3_aa: CASSYHYEQYF
v_call: TRBV5-6; j_call: TRBJ2-1; cdr3_aa: CASSLTLAPLGYNEQFF
v_call: TRBV11-2; j_call: TRBJ2-1; cdr3_aa: CASRSLLAGQFF
v_call: TRBV25-1; j_call: TRBJ1-2; cdr3_aa: CASSGQGFYGYTF
v_call: TRBV6-2/TRBV6-3; j_call: TRBJ2-7; cdr3_aa: CASSYLAFSASSYEQYF
v_call: TRBV4-2; j_call: TRBJ1-4; cdr3_aa: CASSPPWQVNEKLFF
v_call: TRBV6-5; j_call: TRBJ2-2; cdr3_aa: CASSYGITTGELFF
v_call: TRBV4-1; j_call: TRBJ2-1; cdr3_aa: CASSQDDGGPGGREQFF
v_call: TRBV20-1; j_call: TRBJ2-2; cdr3_aa: CSARWRGYTGELFF
v_call: TRBV10-3; j_call: TRBJ2-1; cdr3_aa: CAISGLLAGLDEQFF
v_call: TRBV11-1; j_call: TRBJ2-2; cdr3_aa: CASSSGVRTSVNTGELFF
v_call: TRBV30; j_call: TRBJ2-7; cdr3_aa: CAWSANDRSSSYEQYF
v_call: TRBV5-1; j_call: TRBJ2-1; cdr3_aa: CASTKRGETYNEQFF
v_call: TRBV4-3; j_call: TRBJ2-7; cdr3_aa: CASSQRGGDRYEQYF
v_call: TRBV5-1; j_call: TRBJ2-2; cdr3_aa: CASVATDTGELFF
v_call: TRBV12-3/TRBV12-4; j_call: TRBJ1-2; cdr3_aa: CASRSHTAYGYTF
v_call: TRBV7-2; j_call: TRBJ2-2; cdr3_aa: CASSLASVLAGELFF
v_call: TRBV27; j_call: TRBJ1-3; cdr3_aa: CASSLGGLAGNTIYF
v_call: TRBV27; j_call: TRBJ2-6; cdr3_aa: CASSRTALANVLTF
v_call: TRBV11-2; j_call: TRBJ2-7; cdr3_aa: CASSTTGQGRIYEQYF
v_call: TRBV12-5; j_call: TRBJ1-2; cdr3_aa: CASGFVDNVDYGYTF
v_call: TRBV6-5; j_call: TRBJ1-4; cdr3_aa: CASSYHTTNEKLFF
v_call: TRBV6-6; j_call: TRBJ2-4; cdr3_aa: CASSRQGVNIQYF
v_call: TRBV4-2; j_call: TRBJ2-7; cdr3_aa: CASSQDAGWYEQYF